These 22 T cell receptor beta chains originate from one sample sequenced in a study of memory CD4+ T cells and cytomegalovirus serostatus. The sort gate was single viable CD3+CD4+CD8-CD45RO+ cells for memory CD4+ T cells. Using immunoSEQ multiplex PCR, the repertoire was profiled, and TCRdb retains in-frame clones only, with some absent. The sample shows about 75,000 clones, roughly 78% of them seen only once. Sequencing used memory CD4+ T cells from blood. Receptor source: an adult in good health and CMV-seropositive.

V gene TRBV7-2 combines with J gene TRBJ2-1, with 8 nucleotides matching TRBD2. Looked up from germline, CDR1 is SGHTA and CDR2 is FQGNSA. The CDR3 consists of 15 residues. Unmatched junction bases numbered 4, after V lost 1 base and J lost 5 bases. CDR3 in amino acids: CASSLVGGGNNEQFF. Written as DNA, the CDR3 is TGTGCCAGCAGCTTAGTTGGCGGGGGGAACAATGAGCAGTTCTTC.

The rearrangement joins TRBV19 to TRBJ1-2; weak D call: TRBD1 (5 bases). V lost 6 bases to trimming and J lost 6 bases, with 17 bases between them. Germline V gives CDR1 LNHDA, CDR2 SQIVND (reference sequence). This CDR3 is built from 14 residues. The CDR3 is CASSPGAQSDGYTF. The CDR3 nucleotides are TGTGCCAGTAGCCCCGGGGCCCAGAGCGATGGCTACACCTTC.

The CDR3 sequence: CASSPQWGPAYNEQFF. The CDR3 coding sequence is TGTGCCAGCAGTCCCCAGTGGGGCCCTGCCTACAATGAGCAGTTCTTC. The rearrangement links TRBV27 to TRBJ2-1; tentative D call: TRBD1 (5 bases). Germline-derived CDR1 and CDR2 are MNHEY and SMNVEV (reference sequence). The length of the CDR3 is 16 residues. Deletions cut 5 bases from V and 2 bases from J, with 16 bases between.

The V gene is TRBV18, the J gene TRBJ2-1; 13 nucleotides agree with TRBD2. Germline V lookup: CDR1 KGHSH, CDR2 LQKENI. This CDR3 is 20 amino acids long. Trimming at V came to 6 bases and at J to 13 bases, leaving 27 bases not matched to a gene. The CDR3 DNA is TGTGCCAGCTCCTCCTTGGACTGGACTAGCGGGAGTAAGTCCCGATCTGGTCAGTTCTTC. As protein: CASSSLDWTSGSKSRSGQFF.

The chain employs TRBV7-9 and TRBJ2-5, with 8 bases matching TRBD2. The CDR3 sequence is 14 residues long. Looked up from germline, CDR1 is SEHNR and CDR2 is FQNEAQ (reference sequence). The J segment lost 9 bases and the V segment lost 6 bases, leaving 12 bases of the junction unmatched. The CDR3 sequence: CASSPTSREGAQYF. The DNA for the CDR3 is TGTGCCAGCAGTCCTACATCTCGGGAGGGGGCCCAGTACTTC.

The V and J genes are TRBV6-6 and TRBJ1-5, with D unresolved. Trimming left V 6 bases short and J 4 bases short, with 7 bases between. This CDR3 contains 12 residues. Germline CDR1 is MNHNY and CDR2 is SVGAGI (reference sequence). CDR3: CASRNLNQPQHF. Written as DNA, the CDR3 is TGTGCCAGCAGGAATCTTAATCAGCCCCAGCATTTT.

V usage is TRBV5-4 and J usage is TRBJ2-5; 8 bases are shared with TRBD2. V lost 7 bases to trimming and J lost 3 bases; unmatched junction nucleotides: 11. Germline V gives CDR1 SGHNT, CDR2 YYREEE (reference sequence). This CDR3 spans 15 amino acids. The DNA for the CDR3 is TGTGCCAGCGGAGCGGGAGAAGGACTTGAAGAGACCCAGTACTTC. It codes for CASGAGEGLEETQYF.

The chain employs TRBV27 and TRBJ2-5; 7 bases align to TRBD1. V was clipped by 6 bases and J by 5 bases; unmatched bases: 9. This CDR3 is built from 14 residues. The germline V gene has CDR1 MNHEY and CDR2 SMNVEV (reference sequence). The CDR3 loop is CASRTEQGSETQYF. CDR3 DNA sequence: TGTGCCAGCAGAACTGAACAGGGGTCGGAGACCCAGTACTTC.

This sequence joins TRBV5-4 and TRBJ2-1; 7 nucleotides align to TRBD2. The ends lost 1 base at V and 4 bases at J; junction bases unmatched: 5. Per the germline V gene, CDR1 is SGHNT and CDR2 is YYREEE (reference sequence). The CDR3 consists of 15 residues. The CDR3 sequence: CASSLMAGDYNEQFF. The CDR3 DNA follows: TGTGCCAGCAGCTTGATGGCGGGGGATTACAATGAGCAGTTCTTC. Variable domain in full (rest from reference TRBV5-4 and TRBJ2-1): ETGVTQSPTHLIKTRGQQVTLRCSSQSGHNTVSWYQQALGQGPQFIFQYYREEENGRGNFPPRFSGLQFPNYSSELNVNALELDDSALYLCASSLMAGDYNEQFFGPGTRLTVL.

The rearrangement links TRBV4-3 to TRBJ1-3, with D hard to call. V was trimmed by 1 base and J by 4 bases, leaving 11 bases between them. The CDR3 is 15 residues long. The germline V gene has CDR1 LGHNA and CDR2 YSLEER. The CDR3 DNA sequence: TGCGCCAGCAGCCAAGTACTTGGTCTAGGAAACACCATATATTTT. Protein product: CASSQVLGLGNTIYF.

The V call is TRBV25-1, the J call TRBJ2-5, with 7 bases identical to TRBD1. This CDR3 has 16 residues. The J segment lost 5 bases and the V segment lost 2 bases, leaving 11 bases of the junction unmatched. From germline, CDR1 is MGHDK and CDR2 SYGVNS. CDR3 loop: CASSEPRQGLMETQYF. CDR3 coding DNA: TGTGCCAGCAGTGAACCCCGACAGGGTCTGATGGAGACCCAGTACTTC.

V is TRBV5-6 and J is TRBJ1-5; possible D gene TRBD1, 6 bases. Trimming took 2 bases from V and 6 from J, leaving 6 bases between them. The germline CDR1 and CDR2 sequences are SGHDT and YYEEEE. This CDR3 region has 12 residues. As DNA, the CDR3 is TGTGCCAGCAGCTTACAGGGTCAGCCCCAGCATTTT. It encodes CASSLQGQPQHF. The full variable domain, in which reference TRBV5-6 and TRBJ1-5 provide the parts outside the CDR3, is DAGVTQSPTHLIKTRGQQVTLRCSPKSGHDTVSWYQQALGQGPQFIFQYYEEEERQRGNFPDRFSGHQFPNYSSELNVNALLLGDSALYLCASSLQGQPQHFGDGTRLSIL.

V usage is TRBV5-1 and J usage is TRBJ1-1; D is ambiguous. The ends were cut back, 4 bases at V and 1 base at J, with 20 bases in the middle. The germline gives CDR1 SGHRS, CDR2 YFSETQ. This CDR3 is built from 17 residues. The CDR3 sequence: CASSGKVGRFGNTEAFF. The CDR3 nucleotides read TGCGCCAGCAGCGGTAAGGTCGGGAGATTCGGGAACACTGAAGCTTTCTTT. Variable domain in full (rest from reference TRBV5-1 and TRBJ1-1): KAGVTQTPRYLIKTRGQQVTLSCSPISGHRSVSWYQQTPGQGLQFLFEYFSETQRNKGNFPGRFSGRQFSNSRSEMNVSTLELGDSALYLCASSGKVGRFGNTEAFFGQGTRLTVV.

The chain recombines TRBV14 with TRBJ2-2, with D maybe TRBD2 (7 bases). The CDR3 extends over 17 amino acids. Germline CDR1 SGHDN, CDR2 FVKESK. Trimming took off 7 bases at V and 5 bases at J, with 23 bases between the two ends. The chain's CDR3 is CASTRGAPGRGTGELFF. In DNA form, the CDR3 reads TGTGCCAGCACCCGGGGGGCTCCAGGGCGAGGGACCGGGGAGCTGTTTTTT.

The table lists this clone with a count of one. V usage is TRBV7-8 and J usage is TRBJ2-5; D is possibly TRBD2 (6 bases). Germline lookup yields CDR1 SGHVS and CDR2 FQNEAQ. V lost 2 bases and J 5 bases, leaving 9 bases between the germline ends. The length of the CDR3 is 13 residues. The CDR3 nucleotides read TGTGCCAGCAGCTTATGGGGGGTGGAGACCCAGTACTTC. Its translation: CASSLWGVETQYF.

The rearrangement links TRBV4-1 to TRBJ1-6; TRBD1 might be the D (6 bases). V lost 2 bases and J lost 9, with 20 bases in between. Germline V gene lookup returns CDR1 MGHRA and CDR2 YSYEKL. The CDR3 is made up of 17 amino acids. This CDR3 reads CASSQPQGPSKGSPLHF. In DNA form, the CDR3 reads TGCGCCAGCAGCCAACCACAGGGACCTTCAAAGGGTTCACCCCTCCACTTT.

The genes are TRBV29-1 and TRBJ2-7; D might be TRBD2 (6 bases). The V end lost 8 bases, the J end lost 5 bases, and 13 bases lay between the germline ends. Per germline, CDR1 SQVTM and CDR2 ANQGSEA. The CDR3 sequence is 11 residues long. The DNA of the CDR3 is TGCAGCTCCCTGCGGGGAGACGAGCAGTACTTC. This translates into CSSLRGDEQYF.

This clone was recorded only once. The V call is TRBV7-2, the J call TRBJ1-1, with D perhaps matching TRBD1 (6 bases). Germline V gene sequence: CDR1 SGHTA, CDR2 FQGNSA. This CDR3 region has 13 residues. Deletions cut 0 bases from V and 11 bases from J, with 13 bases between. CDR3 bases: TGTGCCAGCAGCTTAGCGCAGGGGAACTGGGCTTTCTTT. Translated, it gives CASSLAQGNWAFF.

CDR3 sequence reads: CASSLGFSGANVLTF. DNA of the CDR3: TGTGCCAGCAGCTTGGGTTTCTCTGGGGCCAACGTCCTGACTTTC. The V and J genes are TRBV7-2 and TRBJ2-6; no clear D gene. The length of the CDR3 is 15 residues. V was shortened by 3 bases and J by 0 bases, with 6 bases between the two germline ends. Looked up from germline, CDR1 is SGHTA and CDR2 is FQGNSA.

This sequence joins TRBV30 and TRBJ2-5; maybe TRBD1 (5 bases). The length of the CDR3 is 13 residues. CDR1 is GTSNPN and CDR2 is SVGIG in the germline V gene (reference sequence). Trimming removed 5 bases from V and 5 bases from J, with 15 bases in between. For the CDR3, the DNA is TGTGCCTGGGGCCGACAGTTATCGGAGACCCAGTACTTC. Its translation is CAWGRQLSETQYF.

The V and J genes are TRBV27 and TRBJ2-1, with 14 bases matching TRBD2. Germline V gives CDR1 MNHEY, CDR2 SMNVEV (reference sequence). CDR3 length: 20 residues. Unmatched junction bases numbered 13, after V lost 4 bases and J lost 2 bases. CDR3 nucleotide sequence: TGTGCCAGCAGTTCCACCGGGACTAGCGGGAGCTACTTGGCCTACAATGAGCAGTTCTTC. Translation: CASSSTGTSGSYLAYNEQFF.

The genes are TRBV7-2 and TRBJ2-2; 10 positions match TRBD2. The germline gives CDR1 SGHTA, CDR2 FQGNSA. Losses at the gene ends were 5 bases for V and 6 bases for J; bases not matched to a gene: 12. The CDR3 length is 17 residues. In nucleotides, the CDR3 is TGTGCCAGCAGCCAAGGACTGTCGAGCGGGGGGGCCGGGGAGCTGTTTTTT. It yields the protein CASSQGLSSGGAGELFF.